This T cell receptor beta chain comes out of a study of OX40 agonist ivuxolimab in advanced cancers. Findings of the study overall: Among the nonresponders, some also had low normalized T-cell clonal expansion. Expanded clones were, on average, more numerous in CD8+ T cells than in CD4+.

The repertoire was sequenced with immunoSEQ multiplex PCR; TCRdb's copy has only in-frame clones and lacks some. The sample carries some 75,000 clones, 84% recorded once. Excluded were patients having autoimmune disease history or systemic immunosuppression. Baseline was the first blood sampling point, followed by cycle 4 day 1 and cycle 7 day 1. Concerning this clone itself: Its target is unknown.

Sequencing used CD4+ or CD8+ T cells sorted from blood, obtained in a trial of the OX40 agonist ivuxolimab. This TCR derives from an adult with an advanced solid tumor such as melanoma, head and neck, liver or kidney cancer.

CDR3 amino acids: CASSIRGSDSPLHF. CDR3 sequence (DNA): TGTGCCAGTAGTATCCGGGGGTCGGATTCACCCCTCCACTTT. This chain joins TRBV19 and TRBJ1-6, with a possible D match to TRBD1 (5 bases). Trimming removed 3 bases at V and 8 bases at J, with 11 bases between. CDR1 is LNHDA and CDR2 is SQIVND in the germline V gene (reference sequence). The CDR3 has 14 amino acids.